Following are 31 T cell receptor beta chains from one sample sequenced in a study of early T cells in non-severe SARS-CoV-2 infection. Via MiXCR, TCRdb re-called the 5' RACE reads, giving one row per CDR3 protein. The profile shows 50,000 to 65,000 distinct CDR3 sequences, around a tenth of them singletons. Material for sequencing was whole blood. These receptors were collected from an adult who was a healthcare worker with PCR-confirmed SARS-CoV-2 infection or an uninfected control (not recorded which).

This clonotype was detected a few times. V is TRBV19 and J is TRBJ1-4; no clear D gene. V gave up 5 bases and J gave up 0 bases, with 10 bases separating them. This CDR3 has 15 amino acids. Germline lookup yields CDR1 LNHDA and CDR2 SQIVND (reference sequence). CDR3 residues: CASSATQTTNEKLFF. Here the CDR3 DNA reads TGTGCCAGTAGTGCCACTCAGACAACTAATGAAAAACTGTTTTTT.

This clonotype was detected many times. CDR3 sequence (DNA): TGTGCCAGCAGCTTAGGGACTACCAAGTACAATGAGCAGTTCTTC. This sequence encodes CASSLGTTKYNEQFF. This chain uses TRBV7-2 with TRBJ2-1; D may be TRBD2 (6 bases). The V end was cut by 1 base, the J end by 4 bases, with 11 bases between. The germline V gene has CDR1 SGHTA and CDR2 FQGNSA. The CDR3 spans 15 residues. Full variable domain (missing parts from reference TRBV7-2 and TRBJ2-1): GAGVSQSPSNKVTEKGKDVELRCDPISGHTALYWYRQSLGQGLEFLIYFQGNSAPDKSGLPSDRFSAERTGGSVSTLTIQRTQQEDSAVYLCASSLGTTKYNEQFFGPGTRLTVL.

This clonotype was seen many times. The chain links TRBV20-1 to TRBJ2-3; possible D gene TRBD1, 6 bases. Germline CDR1 is DFQATT and CDR2 is SNEGSKA (reference sequence). This CDR3 is 15 amino acids long. Trimming cost V 1 base and J 1 base, with 12 bases left between them. CDR3 sequence (DNA): TGCAGTGCTAGAGGGGAGACAGGCCGCACAGATACGCAGTATTTT. Its protein product is CSARGETGRTDTQYF.

This clonotype was counted only a few times. The chain uses TRBV3-1 and TRBJ1-6; the match to TRBD1 covers 9 bases. Germline V gene sequence: CDR1 LGHDT, CDR2 YNNKEL (reference sequence). The junction had 0 bases not matched to a gene; V was cut back by 1 base and J by 5 bases. The CDR3 spans 15 residues. CDR3 in amino acids: CASSQGQGDNSPLHF. DNA for the CDR3: TGTGCCAGCAGCCAAGGACAGGGGGATAATTCACCCCTCCACTTT.

This chain uses TRBV20-1 with TRBJ1-6, with a weak D call TRBD1 (6 bases). The germline V gene encodes CDR1 DFQATT and CDR2 SNEGSKA (reference sequence). The CDR3 consists of 13 residues. The V and J ends lost 4 bases and 6 bases respectively, with 10 bases between them. CDR3 in amino acids: CSANRQANSPLHF. The DNA of the CDR3 is TGCAGTGCTAATAGACAGGCTAATTCACCCCTCCACTTT.

This clonotype was counted ten times or more. The J gene is TRBJ1-5, the V gene TRBV7-9; D ambiguous. The CDR3 spans 12 residues. V was trimmed by 5 bases and J by 7 bases, leaving 9 bases between them. Germline V CDR1 and CDR2: SEHNR, FQNEAQ (reference sequence). The CDR3 spells CASSQGIQPQHF. In DNA, the CDR3 is TGTGCCAGCAGCCAAGGCATACAGCCCCAGCATTTT.

Ten or more counts support this clonotype. Written as DNA, the CDR3 is TGTGCCAGCAGCCCCCGGACTAGCGGGATCTACAATGAGCAGTTCTTC. Its translation is CASSPRTSGIYNEQFF. The chain combines TRBV4-2 with TRBJ2-1; 12 nucleotides agree with TRBD2. This CDR3 comprises 16 residues. J gave up 3 bases and V 4 bases, and 4 bases lay outside the gene matches. Germline V gene lookup returns CDR1 LGHNA and CDR2 YNFKEQ.

This clonotype has at least ten counts. The J gene is TRBJ1-2, the V gene TRBV3-1; D gene unclear. V lost 0 bases and J 2 bases, leaving 13 bases between the germline ends. The germline V gene encodes CDR1 LGHDT and CDR2 YNNKEL (reference sequence). The CDR3 consists of 16 residues. The CDR3 loop reads CASSQDGGYRNYGYTF. In nucleotides, the CDR3 is TGTGCCAGCAGCCAAGATGGAGGATATCGAAACTATGGCTACACCTTC.

Concerning this clonotype: Germline is not matched at one junction end, which may reflect a read error. The rearrangement uses TRBV11-2 and TRBJ2-7; 7 bases agree with TRBD2. The germline V gene has CDR1 SGHAT and CDR2 FQNNGV. This CDR3 contains 18 residues. The CDR3 coding sequence is TGTGCCAGCAACTTAGGTAAATCACCGGGACTAAGCTCCTACGAGCAGTACTTC. Amino acids: CASNLGKSPGLSSYEQYF.

Only a few counts were recorded for this clonotype. The chain couples TRBV24-1 to TRBJ2-3; the D gene is possibly TRBD1 (6 bases). The V and J ends lost 10 bases and 3 bases respectively, with 10 bases between them. CDR1 is KGHDR and CDR2 is SFDVKD in the germline V gene. The CDR3 runs to 12 residues. The CDR3 loop is CATSQGTDTQYF. The CDR3 DNA reads as TGTGCCACTTCGCAGGGGACAGATACGCAGTATTTT.

This clonotype was seen only a few times. The chain combines TRBV7-2 with TRBJ2-3, with a possible D match to TRBD1 (6 bases). Between the trimmed V and J ends, which lost 5 bases and 6 bases, there was a span of 12 bases. This CDR3 comprises 13 residues. The germline gives CDR1 SGHTA, CDR2 FQGNSA. CDR3 region: CASSQTGYDTQYF. CDR3 DNA: TGTGCCAGCAGCCAAACAGGGTACGATACGCAGTATTTT. The full variable domain, rest sourced from reference TRBV7-2 and TRBJ2-3, is GAGVSQSPSNKVTEKGKDVELRCDPISGHTALYWYRQSLGQGLEFLIYFQGNSAPDKSGLPSDRFSAERTGGSVSTLTIQRTQQEDSAVYLCASSQTGYDTQYFGPGTRLTVL.

There are many counts of this clonotype. V is TRBV7-2 and J is TRBJ2-5; 14 nucleotides align to TRBD2. J lost 6 bases, V lost 5 bases, and 14 bases had no gene match. This CDR3 region has 18 residues. Germline CDR1 and CDR2: SGHTA and FQGNSA. The CDR3 nucleotides are TGTGCCAGCAGCCTATCCACCTCCGGGACTAGCGGGAGAAAGACCCAGTACTTC. Protein product: CASSLSTSGTSGRKTQYF.

This chain connects TRBV28 to TRBJ2-5; TRBD1 agrees at 9 bases. Losses at the gene ends were 11 bases for V and 2 bases for J; bases not matched to a gene: 6. CDR1 and CDR2 from the germline V gene are MDHEN and SYDVKM. The CDR3 runs 13 residues. CDR3 loop: CAAQGQGQETQYF. The CDR3 DNA reads TGTGCCGCGCAGGGACAGGGACAAGAGACCCAGTACTTC. Together with reference TRBV28 and TRBJ2-5, the CDR3 gives the full variable domain: DVKVTQSSRYLVKRTGEKVFLECVQDMDHENMFWYRQDPGLGLRLIYFSYDVKMKEKGDIPEGYSVSREKKERFSLILESASTNQTSMYLCAAQGQGQETQYFGPGTRLLVL.

This clonotype was seen at least ten times. The V and J genes are TRBV7-9 and TRBJ2-1, with D possibly TRBD2 on 6 matching bases. The CDR3 runs 15 residues. The V gene's germline CDR1 is SEHNR and CDR2 FQNEAQ (reference sequence). V lost 5 bases and J 4 bases, leaving 15 bases between the germline ends. The DNA for the CDR3 is TGTGCCAGCAGCAAACTAGCAGGGAATTACAATGAGCAGTTCTTC. Its protein is CASSKLAGNYNEQFF.

This clonotype was counted ten times or more. The rearrangement joins TRBV5-1 to TRBJ2-6; the D is unclear. CDR3 size: 18 residues. Germline V gene data show CDR1 as SGHRS and CDR2 as YFSETQ. V lost 0 bases and J lost 0, with 13 bases in between. The CDR3 region has the DNA TGCGCCAGCAGCTTGGATGAAGGTGAAAACTCTGGGGCCAACGTCCTGACTTTC. Protein product: CASSLDEGENSGANVLTF.

There are a few counts of this clonotype. The V and J genes are TRBV5-1 and TRBJ2-3; 13 bases line up with TRBD2. CDR3 length equals 18 residues. CDR1 and CDR2 from the germline V gene are SGHRS and YFSETQ. With V trimmed by 0 bases and J by 6 bases, 10 bases remained unmatched. The CDR3 bases are TGCGCCAGCAGCTTGGCCCTCACTAGCGGGGGGGATTCCGATACGCAGTATTTT. This sequence encodes CASSLALTSGGDSDTQYF.

This clonotype was found many times. The chain employs TRBV18 and TRBJ2-5; D might be TRBD1 or TRBD2, each matching 5 bases. The CDR3 runs 14 residues. Trimming left V 0 bases short and J 7 bases short, with 12 bases between. CDR1 is KGHSH and CDR2 is LQKENI in the germline V gene. CDR3 sequence: CASSPPRGVRTQYF. The CDR3, as DNA: TGTGCCAGCTCACCACCGAGGGGCGTTCGGACCCAGTACTTC.

This clonotype was observed many times. The chain joins TRBV20-1 to TRBJ1-4; a weak D match, TRBD1 (6 bases). This CDR3 region has 14 residues. In germline, CDR1 is DFQATT, CDR2 SNEGSKA (reference sequence). V shed 2 bases and J shed 8 bases, with 15 bases lying between them. CDR3 nucleotide sequence: TGCAGTGCTAGATTACAGGGAAGGCTCGAAAAACTGTTTTTT. This codes for CSARLQGRLEKLFF.

This clonotype was detected ten times or more. The V gene is TRBV20-1, the J gene TRBJ2-3; 7 bases are a match to TRBD2. This CDR3 is built from 16 residues. Trimming took 5 bases from V and 2 from J; bases not matched to a gene: 13. The germline gives CDR1 DFQATT, CDR2 SNEGSKA (reference sequence). The CDR3 region has the DNA TGCAGTGCTCGAAGGGGACTACCTGGGATCACAGATACGCAGTATTTT. Encoded protein: CSARRGLPGITDTQYF.

This clonotype was counted many times. The rearrangement links TRBV2 to TRBJ1-5; 9 positions match TRBD1. V trimming: 11 bases; J trimming: 4 bases; junction bases outside the gene matches: 15. Looked up from germline, CDR1 is SNHLY and CDR2 is FYNNEI. The CDR3 is 16 amino acids. The CDR3: CACQSTGQGINQPQHF. In DNA, the CDR3 is TGTGCCTGCCAGTCCACGGGACAGGGCATAAATCAGCCCCAGCATTTT.

This clonotype has ten or more counts. This chain joins TRBV11-3 and TRBJ2-1, with 8 bases aligning to TRBD1. This CDR3 has 17 amino acids. Germline CDR1 SGHNT, CDR2 YENEEA. Losses at the gene ends were 6 bases for V and 7 bases for J; bases not matched to a gene: 17. The CDR3 sequence: CASSKVQGALGWNEQFF. The CDR3 DNA follows: TGTGCCAGCAGTAAAGTTCAGGGGGCTCTAGGTTGGAATGAGCAGTTCTTC.

This clonotype was seen more than once but under ten times. The V call is TRBV5-1, the J call TRBJ2-5; D not certain. Germline values: CDR1 SGHRS, CDR2 YFSETQ. The CDR3 extends over 14 amino acids. V was clipped by 5 bases and J by 5 bases, with 16 bases between them. The CDR3 region has the DNA TGCGCCAGCAGGCCCGGACCTCAAGTGGAGACCCAGTACTTC. It yields the protein CASRPGPQVETQYF.

The chain is built from TRBV10-2 and TRBJ2-1; 8 positions agree with TRBD2. The CDR3 has 14 residues. The germline V gene encodes CDR1 WSHSY and CDR2 SAAADI. With V trimmed by 8 bases and J by 2 bases, 5 bases remained unmatched. CDR3 nucleotide sequence: TGCGCCAGCTCGAGCGGGAGTCCCTACAATGAGCAGTTCTTC. Protein product: CASSSGSPYNEQFF.

There are many counts of this clonotype. The chain is built from TRBV18 and TRBJ2-2; no firm D call. Germline V gene data show CDR1 as KGHSH and CDR2 as LQKENI. This CDR3 spans 14 amino acids. Trimming stripped 3 bases from V and 3 bases from J, with 8 bases between. This CDR3 reads CASSPDGYTGELFF. The CDR3 DNA is TGTGCCAGCTCACCGGACGGTTACACCGGGGAGCTGTTTTTT.

This clonotype was seen at least ten times. The CDR3 nucleotides are TGTGCCAGCAGTCAGACGGGTAGCAATCAGCCCCAGCATTTT. This translates into CASSQTGSNQPQHF. V gene TRBV6-2 or TRBV6-3 combines with J gene TRBJ1-5; D is unresolved. CDR1 and CDR2 from the germline V gene are MNHEY and SVGEGT. V dropped 5 bases and J dropped 0 bases, with 8 bases sitting between them. The CDR3 is 14 residues long.

This clonotype was counted many times. This chain uses TRBV6-2 or TRBV6-3 with TRBJ2-3; D is perhaps TRBD2 (6 bases). Germline V CDR1 and CDR2: MNHEY, SVGEGT. The CDR3 has 15 residues. The V end was cut by 4 bases, the J end by 4 bases, with 15 bases between. The CDR3 reads CASSFAGTSADTQYF. The CDR3 bases are TGTGCCAGCAGTTTCGCCGGGACTTCAGCAGATACGCAGTATTTT.

This clonotype has at least ten counts. The chain uses TRBV11-3 and TRBJ2-1; no clear D gene. Trimming left V 1 base short and J 11 bases short, with 9 bases between. CDR1 SGHNT and CDR2 YENEEA come from the germline V gene. CDR3 size: 12 residues. The CDR3 spells CASSLVHQQQFF. The CDR3 DNA is TGTGCCAGCAGCTTAGTTCATCAGCAGCAGTTCTTC.

In its sample, this clonotype was seen many times. The chain uses TRBV27 and TRBJ2-5; perhaps TRBD1 as D (6 bases). Germline CDR1 and CDR2: MNHEY and SMNVEV (reference sequence). There are 13 residues in the CDR3. Trimming cost V 4 bases and J 5 bases, with 11 bases left between them. The CDR3 here is CASSSWTAETQYF. In DNA form, the CDR3 reads TGTGCCAGCAGTTCGTGGACAGCGGAGACCCAGTACTTC.

The chain has TRBV29-1 and TRBJ1-2; no clear D gene. The V end was cut by 3 bases, the J end by 6 bases, with 11 bases between. In germline, CDR1 is SQVTM, CDR2 ANQGSEA. The CDR3 spans 12 residues. CDR3: CSVDADEHGYTF. CDR3 DNA: TGCAGCGTTGACGCGGACGAACATGGCTACACCTTC.

The chain employs TRBV28 and TRBJ2-1, with no clear D. Trimming removed 8 bases from V and 13 bases from J, with 12 bases in between. This CDR3 comprises 10 residues. Germline CDR1 is MDHEN and CDR2 is SYDVKM. The CDR3 protein is CASGPGPQFF. The CDR3 region has the DNA TGTGCCAGCGGACCTGGGCCCCAGTTCTTC.

The chain has TRBV20-1 and TRBJ2-7, with 10 bases aligning to TRBD1. Germline lookup yields CDR1 DFQATT and CDR2 SNEGSKA (reference sequence). The V and J ends lost 4 bases and 5 bases, in that order; junction bases with no gene match: 8. The CDR3 is 14 residues long. The CDR3 protein is CSAIAGQGIDEQYF. CDR3 DNA sequence: TGCAGTGCTATCGCGGGACAGGGGATCGACGAGCAGTACTTC.